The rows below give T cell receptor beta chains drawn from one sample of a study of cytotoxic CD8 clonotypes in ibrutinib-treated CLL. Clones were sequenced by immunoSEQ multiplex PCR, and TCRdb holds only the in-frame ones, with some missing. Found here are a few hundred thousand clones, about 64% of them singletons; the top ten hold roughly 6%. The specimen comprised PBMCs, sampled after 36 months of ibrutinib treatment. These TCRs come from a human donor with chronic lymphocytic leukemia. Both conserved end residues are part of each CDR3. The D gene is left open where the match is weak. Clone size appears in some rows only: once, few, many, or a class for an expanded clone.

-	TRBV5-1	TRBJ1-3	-	CASSRLQTGSSGNTIYF	TGCGCCAGCAGCCGCTTACAGACAGGCAGCTCTGGAAACACCATATATTTT
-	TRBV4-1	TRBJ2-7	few	CASSLGRNSYEQYF	TGCGCCAGCAGCCTCGGACGGAACTCCTACGAGCAGTACTTC
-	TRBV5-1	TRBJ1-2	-	CASREQGLRYGYTF	TGCGCCAGCAGGGAACAGGGTCTGCGGTATGGCTACACCTTC
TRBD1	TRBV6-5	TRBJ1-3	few	CASSYSTGATGNTIYF	TGTGCCAGCAGTTACTCGACAGGGGCGACTGGAAACACCATATATTTT
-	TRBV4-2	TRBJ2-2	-	CASSQDNGFGELFF	TGTGCCAGCAGCCAAGATAATGGGTTCGGGGAGCTGTTTTTT
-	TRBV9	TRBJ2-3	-	CASSVSPWATRADTQYF	TGTGCCAGCAGCGTATCCCCATGGGCCACCCGGGCAGATACGCAGTATTTT
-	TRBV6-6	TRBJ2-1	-	CASSDGQYNEQFF	TGTGCCAGCAGTGACGGCCAATACAATGAGCAGTTCTTC
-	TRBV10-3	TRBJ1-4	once	CAISEVGPNEKLFF	TGTGCCATCAGTGAGGTCGGACCCAATGAAAAACTGTTTTTT
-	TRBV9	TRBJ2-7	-	CASSARGGTYEQYF	TGTGCCAGCAGCGCACGAGGGGGGACCTACGAGCAGTACTTC
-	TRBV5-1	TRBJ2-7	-	CASSLGSGRYEQYF	TGCGCCAGCAGCTTGGGCTCAGGGCGCTACGAGCAGTACTTC
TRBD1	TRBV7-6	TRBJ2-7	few	CASSPRPGQGYEQYF	TGTGCCAGCAGCCCGCGACCGGGACAGGGGTACGAGCAGTACTTC
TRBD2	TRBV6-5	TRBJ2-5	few	CASSKREIRETQYF	TGTGCCAGCAGCAAGCGGGAGATAAGAGAGACCCAGTACTTC
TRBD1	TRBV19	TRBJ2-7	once	CASSIKDRGLDEQYF	TGTGCCAGTAGTATTAAGGACAGGGGTCTGGACGAGCAGTACTTC
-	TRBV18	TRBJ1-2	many	CASSPGRDYGYTF	TGTGCCAGCTCTCCGGGACGCGACTATGGCTACACCTTC
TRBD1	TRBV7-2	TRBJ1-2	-	CASSPGTGELLGYTF	TGTGCCAGCAGCCCCGGGACAGGGGAATTGCTCGGCTACACCTTC
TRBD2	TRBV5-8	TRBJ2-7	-	CASSLFPGLSYEQYF	TGTGCCAGCAGCTTATTTCCGGGACTATCCTACGAGCAGTACTTC
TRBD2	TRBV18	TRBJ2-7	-	CASSPPGLAGLDEQYF	TGTGCCAGCTCACCCCCCGGACTAGCGGGACTTGACGAGCAGTACTTC
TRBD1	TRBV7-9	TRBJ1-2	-	CASSLTGAQGYTF	TGTGCCAGCAGCCTTACAGGGGCTCAAGGCTACACCTTC
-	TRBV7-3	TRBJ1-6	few	CASSLGGRASPLHF	TGTGCCAGCAGCTTAGGTGGGAGAGCCTCACCCCTCCACTTT
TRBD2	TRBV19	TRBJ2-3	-	CASSKGTSRDTQYF	TGTGCCAGTAGTAAAGGGACTAGCAGGGATACGCAGTATTTT
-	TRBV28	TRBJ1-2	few	CASSWTLLPNYGYTF	TGTGCCAGCAGCTGGACCCTCCTTCCTAACTATGGCTACACCTTC
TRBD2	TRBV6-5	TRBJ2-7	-	CASSYSSGLPYEQYF	TGTGCCAGCAGTTACTCTAGCGGGCTCCCCTACGAGCAGTACTTC
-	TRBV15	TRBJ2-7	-	CATRSPGEGEQYF	TGTGCCACCAGATCGCCAGGGGAAGGGGAGCAGTACTTC
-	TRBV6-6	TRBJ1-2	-	CASLLTGFFNYGYTF	TGTGCCAGCCTACTAACGGGGTTCTTTAACTATGGCTACACCTTC
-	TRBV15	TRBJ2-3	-	CATSRGLVNTDTQYF	TGTGCCACCAGCCGGGGACTTGTAAACACAGATACGCAGTATTTT
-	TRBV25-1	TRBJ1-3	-	CASSESPLSGNTIYF	TGTGCCAGCAGTGAATCCCCACTCTCTGGAAACACCATATATTTT
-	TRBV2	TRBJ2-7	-	CASNGGHVFEQYF	TGTGCCAGCAACGGGGGGCACGTATTCGAGCAGTACTTC
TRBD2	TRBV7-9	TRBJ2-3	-	CASSSRTSGRSTDTQYF	TGTGCCAGCAGCTCCCGGACTAGCGGAAGAAGCACAGATACGCAGTATTTT
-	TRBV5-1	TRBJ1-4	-	CASSGRVGTNEKLFF	TGCGCCAGCAGTGGGAGGGTCGGAACTAATGAAAAACTGTTTTTT
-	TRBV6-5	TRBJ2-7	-	CASKTRRSSYEQYF	TGTGCCAGCAAGACGCGCAGGAGCTCCTACGAGCAGTACTTC
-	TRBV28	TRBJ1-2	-	CASSPRYYGYTF	TGTGCCAGCAGCCCGCGGTACTATGGCTACACCTTC
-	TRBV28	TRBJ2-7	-	CASSLPGYEQYF	TGTGCCAGCAGTTTACCCGGGTACGAGCAGTACTTC